This TCR beta chain was obtained from a study of blood T cells in healthy people across ages. A second PCR, run for roughly 7 to 11 cycles, used a sample-barcoded 5' primer plus a J-beta primer mix. TCRdb ran MiXCR on the 5' RACE reads and lists one entry per CDR3 protein. The table shows about 640,000 distinct CDR3 sequences, with under 65% occurring only once. In the case of this clonotype: Antigen: not known.

Study findings and constraints: Among long-lived donors, naive CD4+ cells were more numerous and diversity higher than in aged donors. It was held that diversity estimates obtained from one million T cells represented underestimates.

With V trimmed by 6 bases and J by 4 bases, 10 bases remained unmatched. The CDR3 runs 14 residues. The V gene's germline CDR1 is SQVTM and CDR2 ANQGSEA. This sequence originates from a man in his fifties or sixties in good health. The chain joins TRBV29-1 to TRBJ2-5, with 8 bases lining up with TRBD2. Sequencing used blood. The CDR3 region has the DNA TGCAGCGTCGGTACCGGGGGGGCGGGAGAGACCCAGTACTTC. Protein sequence: CSVGTGGAGETQYF.